This T cell receptor beta chain was sequenced during a study of blood T cell repertoires in COVID-19. Study background: Samples representing acute and convalescent COVID-19 were sourced from the United States, Italy and Spain. From T cells, B-cell-depleted T cells, or PBMCs came the material, which was cDNA or gDNA.

Per the study methods: Estimated nucleated cell counts came from reference gene primer amplification. Sequencing was performed with immunoSEQ multiplex PCR; in TCRdb, only in-frame clones are kept and a portion is missing. V and J calls and clone size are as listed in that table; D and trimming were resolved from the DNA. The table has about 170,000 clones, about 87% seen once. Sequenced: peripheral blood. The sequence was collected from a woman aged 50 to 60 with acute or convalescent COVID-19.

CDR3 DNA: TGTGCCAGCAGTACGGGGGGCGGGGAGCAGTTCTTC. Translating it yields CASSTGGGEQFF. V usage is TRBV27 and J usage is TRBJ2-1; a possible D gene is TRBD2 (7 bases). Trimming took off 5 bases at V and 10 bases at J, with 12 bases between the two ends. Germline CDR1 is MNHEY and CDR2 is SMNVEV (reference sequence). The CDR3 sequence is 12 residues long.